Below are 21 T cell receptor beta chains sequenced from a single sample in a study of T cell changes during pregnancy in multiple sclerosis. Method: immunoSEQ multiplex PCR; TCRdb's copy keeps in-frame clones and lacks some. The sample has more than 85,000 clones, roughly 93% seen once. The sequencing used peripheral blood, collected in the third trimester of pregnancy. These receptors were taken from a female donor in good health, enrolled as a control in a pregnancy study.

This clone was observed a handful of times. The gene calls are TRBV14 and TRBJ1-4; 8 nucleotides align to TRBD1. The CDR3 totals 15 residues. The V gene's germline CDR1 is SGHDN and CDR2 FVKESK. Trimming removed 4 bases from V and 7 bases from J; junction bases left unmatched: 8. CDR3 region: CASSPDRGWGEKLFF. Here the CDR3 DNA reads TGTGCCAGCAGCCCCGACAGGGGATGGGGTGAAAAACTGTTTTTT.

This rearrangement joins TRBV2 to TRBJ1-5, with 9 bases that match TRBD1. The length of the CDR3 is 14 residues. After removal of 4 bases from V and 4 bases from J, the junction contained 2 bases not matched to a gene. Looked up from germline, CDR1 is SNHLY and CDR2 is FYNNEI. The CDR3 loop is CASSVTGGNQPQHF. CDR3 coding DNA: TGTGCCAGCAGTGTGACAGGGGGAAATCAGCCCCAGCATTTT.

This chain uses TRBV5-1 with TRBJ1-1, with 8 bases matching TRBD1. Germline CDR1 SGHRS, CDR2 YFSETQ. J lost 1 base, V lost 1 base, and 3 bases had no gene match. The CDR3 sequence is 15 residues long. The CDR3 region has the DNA TGCGCCAGCAGCTTGACAGGGGGGGGGAACACTGAAGCTTTCTTT. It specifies CASSLTGGGNTEAFF.

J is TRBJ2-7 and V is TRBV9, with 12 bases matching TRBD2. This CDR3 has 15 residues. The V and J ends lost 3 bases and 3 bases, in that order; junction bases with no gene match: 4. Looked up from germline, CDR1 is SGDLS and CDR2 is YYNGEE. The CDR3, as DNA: TGTGCCAGCAGCGCCGGGACTAGCGGGCTCTACGAGCAGTACTTC. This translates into CASSAGTSGLYEQYF.

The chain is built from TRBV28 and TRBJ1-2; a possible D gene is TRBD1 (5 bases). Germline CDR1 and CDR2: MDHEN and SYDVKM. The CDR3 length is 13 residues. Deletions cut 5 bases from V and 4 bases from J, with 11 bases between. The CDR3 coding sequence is TGTGCCAGCAGTCAGGGTCTCCTCTATGGCTACACCTTC. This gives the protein CASSQGLLYGYTF.

Here the CDR3 reads CASRKLAGDPYEQYF. The CDR3 bases are TGTGCCAGCAGAAAACTAGCGGGAGACCCCTACGAGCAGTACTTC. V and J are TRBV2 and TRBJ2-7; 11 nucleotides align to TRBD2. V lost 6 bases, J lost 2 bases, and 6 bases stayed unmatched. This CDR3 is built from 15 residues. The germline CDR1 and CDR2 sequences are SNHLY and FYNNEI.

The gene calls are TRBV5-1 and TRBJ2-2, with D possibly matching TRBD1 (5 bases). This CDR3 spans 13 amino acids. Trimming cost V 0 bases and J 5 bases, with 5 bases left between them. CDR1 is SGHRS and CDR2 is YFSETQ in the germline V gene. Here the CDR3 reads CASSLAGTGELFF. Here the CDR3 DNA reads TGCGCCAGCAGCTTGGCAGGGACCGGGGAGCTGTTTTTT.

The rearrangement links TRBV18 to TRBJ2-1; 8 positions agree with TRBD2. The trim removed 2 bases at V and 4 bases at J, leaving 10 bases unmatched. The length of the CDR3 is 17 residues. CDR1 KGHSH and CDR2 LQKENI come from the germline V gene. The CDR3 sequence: CASSPFGVLAEYNEQFF. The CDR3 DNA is TGTGCCAGCTCACCATTCGGTGTACTAGCGGAATACAATGAGCAGTTCTTC.

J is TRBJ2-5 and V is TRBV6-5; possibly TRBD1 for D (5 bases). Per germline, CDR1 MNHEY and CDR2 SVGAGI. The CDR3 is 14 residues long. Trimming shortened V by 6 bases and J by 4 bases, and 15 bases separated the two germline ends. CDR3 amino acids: CASRRGHGRETQYF. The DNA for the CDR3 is TGTGCCAGCAGACGCGGACACGGGCGAGAGACCCAGTACTTC.

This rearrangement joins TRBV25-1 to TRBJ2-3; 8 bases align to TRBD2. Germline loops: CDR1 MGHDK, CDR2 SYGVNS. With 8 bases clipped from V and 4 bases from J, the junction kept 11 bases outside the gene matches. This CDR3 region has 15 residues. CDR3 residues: CASPRVAGLPDTQYF. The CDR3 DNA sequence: TGTGCCAGCCCGAGGGTAGCGGGATTACCAGATACGCAGTATTTT.

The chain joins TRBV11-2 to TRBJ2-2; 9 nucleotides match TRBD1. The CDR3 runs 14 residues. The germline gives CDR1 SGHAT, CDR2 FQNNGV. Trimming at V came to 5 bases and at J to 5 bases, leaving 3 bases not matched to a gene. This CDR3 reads CASSPGTGTGELFF. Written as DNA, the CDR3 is TGTGCCAGCAGCCCGGGGACAGGGACCGGGGAGCTGTTTTTT.

CDR3 region: CASSIQGLGTEAFF. DNA for the CDR3: TGTGCCAGCAGTATACAGGGTCTGGGCACTGAAGCTTTCTTT. This chain joins TRBV6-1 and TRBJ1-1; maybe TRBD1 (6 bases). Per the germline V gene, CDR1 is MNHNS and CDR2 is SASEGT. This CDR3 spans 14 amino acids. V lost 5 bases, J lost 4 bases, and 14 bases lay in between.

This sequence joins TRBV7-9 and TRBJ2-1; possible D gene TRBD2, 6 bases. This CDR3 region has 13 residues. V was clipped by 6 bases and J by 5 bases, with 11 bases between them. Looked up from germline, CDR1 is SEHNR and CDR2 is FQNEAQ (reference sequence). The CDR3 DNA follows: TGTGCCAGCAGATTAAGCGGGCACAATGAGCAGTTCTTC. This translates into CASRLSGHNEQFF.

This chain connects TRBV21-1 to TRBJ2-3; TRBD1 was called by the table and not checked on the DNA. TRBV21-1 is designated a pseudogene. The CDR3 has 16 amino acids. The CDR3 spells CASSKAQDRETDTQYF. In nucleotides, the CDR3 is TGTGCCAGCAGCAAAGCCCAGGACAGGGAAACAGATACGCAGTATTTT.

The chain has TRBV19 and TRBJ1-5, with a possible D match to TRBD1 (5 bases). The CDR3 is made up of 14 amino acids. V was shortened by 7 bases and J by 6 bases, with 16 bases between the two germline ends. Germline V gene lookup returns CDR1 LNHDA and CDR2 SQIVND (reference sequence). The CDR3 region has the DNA TGTGCCAGTATACTTAAGGGGTCAGGTCAGCCCCAGCATTTT. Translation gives CASILKGSGQPQHF. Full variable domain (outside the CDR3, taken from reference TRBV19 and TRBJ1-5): DGGITQSPKYLFRKEGQNVTLSCEQNLNHDAMYWYRQDPGQGLRLIYYSQIVNDFQKGDIAEGYSVSREKKESFPLTVTSAQKNPTAFYLCASILKGSGQPQHFGDGTRLSIL.

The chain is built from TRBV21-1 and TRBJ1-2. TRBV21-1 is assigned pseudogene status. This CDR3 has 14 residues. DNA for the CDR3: TGTGCCAGCACCGTCGCCCCGGCGGGCTATGGCTACACCTTC. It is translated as CASTVAPAGYGYTF.

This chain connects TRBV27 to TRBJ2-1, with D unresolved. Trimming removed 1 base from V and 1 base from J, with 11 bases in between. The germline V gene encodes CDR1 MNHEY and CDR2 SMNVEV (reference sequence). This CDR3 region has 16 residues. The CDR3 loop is CASSLFSDPSYNEQFF. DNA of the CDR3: TGTGCCAGCAGTTTATTTAGTGATCCTTCCTACAATGAGCAGTTCTTC.

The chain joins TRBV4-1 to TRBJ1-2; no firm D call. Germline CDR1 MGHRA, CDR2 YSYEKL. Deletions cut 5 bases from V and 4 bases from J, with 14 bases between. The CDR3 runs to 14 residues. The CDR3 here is CASSSVNNPYGYTF. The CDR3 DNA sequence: TGCGCCAGCAGCTCCGTAAACAATCCCTATGGCTACACCTTC.

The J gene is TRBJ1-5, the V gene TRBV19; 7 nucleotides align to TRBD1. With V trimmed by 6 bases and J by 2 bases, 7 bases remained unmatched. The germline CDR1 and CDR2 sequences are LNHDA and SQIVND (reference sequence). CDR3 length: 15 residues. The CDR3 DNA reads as TGTGCCAGTAGCCTCGGACAGGTCGGCAATCAGCCCCAGCATTTT. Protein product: CASSLGQVGNQPQHF.

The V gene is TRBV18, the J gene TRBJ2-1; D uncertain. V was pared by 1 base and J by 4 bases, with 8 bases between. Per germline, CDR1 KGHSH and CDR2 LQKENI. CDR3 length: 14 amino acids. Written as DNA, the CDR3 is TGTGCCAGCTCACCACAATCTGTTTACAATGAGCAGTTCTTC. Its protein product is CASSPQSVYNEQFF.

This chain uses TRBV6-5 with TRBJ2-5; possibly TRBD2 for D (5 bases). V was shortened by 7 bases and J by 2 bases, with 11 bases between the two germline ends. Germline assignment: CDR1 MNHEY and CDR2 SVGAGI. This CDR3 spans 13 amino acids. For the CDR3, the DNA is TGTGCCAGCACTGGTGGGAGTCAAGAGACCCAGTACTTC. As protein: CASTGGSQETQYF.